These 8 T cell receptor beta chains originate from one sample sequenced in a study of shared clonotypes between healthy human individuals. Repertoires were generated with immunoSEQ multiplex PCR, while TCRdb's copy carries only in-frame clones and drops some. The sample includes roughly 1,500,000 clones, approximately 98% of them seen just once. The specimen was naive CD4+ T cells sorted from blood. The subset here: CD45RA+ positively selected. The receptors here all came from a man aged 30 to 45 in good health.

The gene calls are TRBV28 and TRBJ1-1; D not certain. The V gene's germline CDR1 is MDHEN and CDR2 SYDVKM. V was trimmed by 6 bases and J by 8 bases, leaving 10 bases between them. This CDR3 is 11 amino acids long. CDR3 protein: CASSPAREAFF. CDR3 nucleotides: TGTGCCAGCAGCCCCGCCAGGGAAGCTTTCTTT.

The V gene is TRBV7-2, the J gene TRBJ2-7; D unclear. Trimming took 4 bases from V and 3 from J, leaving 19 bases between them. The CDR3 runs 16 residues. Per germline, CDR1 SGHTA and CDR2 FQGNSA. CDR3 region: CASSSVWADSVYEQYF. The CDR3 DNA follows: TGTGCCAGCAGCTCGGTCTGGGCAGATTCTGTCTACGAGCAGTACTTC.

As to this clone: In the same sample, other DNA sequences code for this CDR3. The chain combines TRBV28 with TRBJ2-5; D ambiguous. Germline values: CDR1 MDHEN, CDR2 SYDVKM. CDR3 length equals 14 residues. V lost 2 bases and J lost 1, with 8 bases in between. CDR3 sequence (DNA): TGTGCCAGCAGTTTAGGGCAGGTCCAAGAGACCCAGTACTTC. It codes for CASSLGQVQETQYF.

The gene calls are TRBV7-9 and TRBJ2-2; D call uncertain. This CDR3 has 14 amino acids. CDR1 and CDR2 (germline): SEHNR, FQNEAQ (reference sequence). Trimming left V 4 bases short and J 4 bases short, with 10 bases between. The CDR3 reads CASSWSTRTGELFF. The CDR3 nucleotides read TGTGCCAGCAGCTGGAGTACCCGCACCGGGGAGCTGTTTTTT. The full variable domain, its missing parts supplied by reference TRBV7-9 and TRBJ2-2, is DTGVSQNPRHKITKRGQNVTFRCDPISEHNRLYWYRQTLGQGPEFLTYFQNEAQLEKSRLLSDRFSAERPKGSFSTLEIQRTEQGDSAMYLCASSWSTRTGELFFGEGSRLTVL.

As for this clone: Different DNA sequences within this sample yield the same CDR3. The chain carries TRBV9 and TRBJ1-3; no clear D. The V and J ends lost 0 bases and 0 bases respectively, with 7 bases between them. In germline, CDR1 is SGDLS, CDR2 YYNGEE. CDR3 length: 15 amino acids. This CDR3 reads CASSVDPSSGNTIYF. The CDR3 nucleotides read TGTGCCAGCAGCGTAGATCCGAGCTCTGGAAACACCATATATTTT.

The table lists this clone with a count of one. The V and J genes are TRBV25-1 and TRBJ2-3; D gene unclear. CDR3 length: 13 residues. V gave up 6 bases and J gave up 6 bases, with 13 bases separating them. The germline V gene encodes CDR1 MGHDK and CDR2 SYGVNS. The CDR3 here is CASRWSVMDTQYF. The CDR3 nucleotides are TGTGCCAGCAGATGGAGTGTCATGGATACGCAGTATTTT.

The chain links TRBV2 to TRBJ1-4, with unresolved D. Germline assignment: CDR1 SNHLY and CDR2 FYNNEI. V was shortened by 2 bases and J by 3 bases, with 10 bases between the two germline ends. The CDR3 is 15 residues long. CDR3 in DNA: TGTGCCAGCAGTGAACTTTCACGAGCTAATGAAAAACTGTTTTTT. Amino acid sequence: CASSELSRANEKLFF.

This clone showed up just once. V and J are TRBV7-2 and TRBJ2-7, with 10 positions matching TRBD2. Trimming removed 5 bases from V and 3 bases from J; junction bases left unmatched: 10. Per germline, CDR1 SGHTA and CDR2 FQGNSA. This CDR3 contains 16 residues. CDR3 in amino acids: CASSPLAGGRFYEQYF. In DNA, the CDR3 is TGTGCCAGCAGCCCCTTAGCGGGAGGTCGTTTCTACGAGCAGTACTTC.